These 7 T cell receptor beta chains share one sample of origin, sequenced in a study of blood T cell repertoires in COVID-19. TCRdb's table, derived via immunoSEQ multiplex PCR, lists solely in-frame clones and lacks some. The repertoire holds approximately 20,000 clones, with 80% to 90% as singletons. The sample was peripheral blood. All receptors derive from a human donor in a cohort sampled during active COVID-19.

This chain connects TRBV4-1 to TRBJ2-7; 7 nucleotides line up with TRBD1. The CDR3 runs 15 residues. The junction had 7 bases not matched to a gene; V was cut back by 3 bases and J by 2 bases. The germline CDR1 and CDR2 sequences are MGHRA and YSYEKL. The CDR3 region is CASSQTRGNTYEQYF. The DNA for the CDR3 is TGCGCCAGCAGCCAGACCAGGGGGAATACCTACGAGCAGTACTTC.

The J gene is TRBJ2-3, the V gene TRBV7-8; D call uncertain. Germline V gene sequence: CDR1 SGHVS, CDR2 FQNEAQ. Trimming stripped 5 bases from V and 6 bases from J, with 18 bases between. The length of the CDR3 is 15 residues. The CDR3 protein is CASSPRRFTADTQYF. In DNA form, the CDR3 reads TGTGCCAGCAGCCCCCGGCGGTTCACGGCGGATACGCAGTATTTT.

The genes are TRBV5-1 and TRBJ2-3, with TRBD1 matching 9 bases. The ends lost 4 bases at V and 3 bases at J; junction bases unmatched: 3. The CDR3 has 14 amino acids. Germline CDR1 and CDR2: SGHRS and YFSETQ. This CDR3 is CASSPGQGTDTQYF. CDR3 bases: TGCGCCAGCAGCCCCGGACAGGGGACAGATACGCAGTATTTT.

This chain uses TRBV5-1 with TRBJ2-3; 11 nucleotides line up with TRBD2. The germline V gene encodes CDR1 SGHRS and CDR2 YFSETQ. The CDR3 loop spans 17 amino acids. The J segment lost 0 bases and the V segment lost 5 bases, leaving 8 bases of the junction unmatched. CDR3 residues: CASRGTSGLTSTDTQYF. The CDR3 region has the DNA TGCGCCAGCAGGGGGACTAGCGGACTGACTAGCACAGATACGCAGTATTTT.

This chain connects TRBV2 to TRBJ1-6; perhaps TRBD1 as D (5 bases). Trimming removed 6 bases from V and 8 bases from J, with 11 bases in between. Per germline, CDR1 SNHLY and CDR2 FYNNEI. CDR3 length: 13 amino acids. The CDR3 bases are TGTGCCAGCAGAGACCGGGGGGATTCACCCCTCCACTTT. As protein: CASRDRGDSPLHF.

The chain carries TRBV19 and TRBJ2-3; weak D call: TRBD2 (7 bases). The CDR3 loop spans 16 amino acids. Germline CDR1 and CDR2: LNHDA and SQIVND (reference sequence). The V and J ends lost 5 bases and 4 bases respectively, with 19 bases between them. This chain's CDR3 is CASSSLQGRGPDTQYF. The CDR3 region has the DNA TGTGCCAGTAGTTCCCTCCAGGGGAGGGGCCCAGATACGCAGTATTTT.

This rearrangement joins TRBV5-6 to TRBJ1-1; possibly TRBD1 for D (6 bases). The CDR3 covers 15 residues. The germline gives CDR1 SGHDT, CDR2 YYEEEE. Trimming shortened V by 2 bases and J by 4 bases, and 15 bases separated the two germline ends. The CDR3 coding sequence is TGTGCCAGCAGCTTACAGGGCCTGGCAGGCACTGAAGCTTTCTTT. Amino acid sequence: CASSLQGLAGTEAFF.